These 2 T cell receptor beta chains were sequenced from one sample in a study of Epstein–Barr virus B cells in breast cancer. No antigens are known for them. RNA was the template for SMARTer libraries capturing complete alpha and beta V(D)J regions. TCRdb used MiXCR to reprocess the 5' RACE reads, holding one entry per CDR3 protein. The data hold fewer than 2,000 distinct CDR3 sequences, with about 15% observed a single time. The sequenced sample consisted of tumor-infiltrating lymphocytes expanded in culture. Receptors originate from a woman aged 40 to 50 with triple-negative breast cancer.

This clonotype was counted ten times or more. Here the CDR3 DNA reads TGTGCCAGCAGTCTCCAGCGTACAGGGGGCGCCTCCTACGAGCAGTACTTC. Translated: CASSLQRTGGASYEQYF. The rearrangement joins TRBV27 to TRBJ2-7; 9 nucleotides line up with TRBD1. Trimming took 5 bases from V and 0 from J; bases not matched to a gene: 11. Germline CDR1 and CDR2: MNHEY and SMNVEV (reference sequence). The CDR3 is 17 amino acids.

This clonotype was counted only a few times. CDR3 DNA: TGTGCCAGCAGCTTAAAGAATCTCGAGATCTATGGCTACACCTTC. This translates into CASSLKNLEIYGYTF. The chain links TRBV7-9 to TRBJ1-2; D unclear. The CDR3 length is 15 residues. Trimming shortened V by 2 bases and J by 4 bases, and 14 bases separated the two germline ends. Germline CDR1 is SEHNR and CDR2 is FQNEAQ (reference sequence).